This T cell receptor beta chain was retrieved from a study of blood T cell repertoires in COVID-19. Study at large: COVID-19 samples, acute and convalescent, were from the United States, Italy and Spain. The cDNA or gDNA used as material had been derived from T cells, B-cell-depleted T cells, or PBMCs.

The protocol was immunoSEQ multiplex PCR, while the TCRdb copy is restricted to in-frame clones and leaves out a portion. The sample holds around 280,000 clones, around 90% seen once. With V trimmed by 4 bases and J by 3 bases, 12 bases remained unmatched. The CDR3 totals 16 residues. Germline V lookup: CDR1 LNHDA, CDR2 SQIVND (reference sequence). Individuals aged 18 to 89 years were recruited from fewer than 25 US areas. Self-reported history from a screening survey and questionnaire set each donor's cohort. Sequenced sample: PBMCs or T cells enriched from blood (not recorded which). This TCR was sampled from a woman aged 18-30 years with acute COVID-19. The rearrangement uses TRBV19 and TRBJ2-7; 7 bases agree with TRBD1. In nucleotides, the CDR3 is TGTGCCAGTAGTAAGGGGCCGTGGGGACAGTACTACGAGCAGTACTTC. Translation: CASSKGPWGQYYEQYF.